Listed here are 18 T cell receptor beta chains from one sample, sequenced in a study of CD8+CD57+ T cells in acquired aplastic anemia. Using genomic DNA as the template, TCR beta VDJ and CDR3 profiling was carried out. TCRdb re-derived calls from the reads in MiXCR, one entry per CDR3 protein. The repertoire holds about 290,000 distinct CDR3 sequences, under 60% seen once, with around 1.3% in the top ten. Selection for sequencing was limited to patients who had shown CD8+CD57+ cell expansion by flow cytometry. Sequenced: sorted CD4+, CD8+, or CD8+CD57+ T cells (not recorded which) from PBMCs. These receptor sequences come from a human donor with aplastic anemia.

There are many counts of this clonotype. The chain has TRBV15 and TRBJ1-1; 9 nucleotides align to TRBD1. Losses at the gene ends were 5 bases for V and 7 bases for J; bases not matched to a gene: 5. CDR3 size: 13 residues. Germline CDR1 LNHNV, CDR2 YYDKDF (reference sequence). This CDR3 reads CATSSHRGLEAFF. CDR3 sequence (DNA): TGTGCCACCAGCTCTCACAGGGGGCTTGAAGCTTTCTTT.

The V call is TRBV2, the J call TRBJ2-5; D is perhaps TRBD2 (5 bases). The CDR3 length is 13 residues. V was trimmed by 8 bases and J by 2 bases, leaving 12 bases between them. Germline V gene lookup returns CDR1 SNHLY and CDR2 FYNNEI. Here the CDR3 reads CASPPGLQETQYF. DNA of the CDR3: TGTGCCAGCCCCCCAGGACTGCAAGAGACCCAGTACTTC. The variable domain in full, with the rest retrieved from reference TRBV2 and TRBJ2-5, is EPEVTQTPSHQVTQMGQEVILRCVPISNHLYFYWYRQILGQKVEFLVSFYNNEISEKSEIFDDQFSVERPDGSNFTLKIRSTKLEDSAMYFCASPPGLQETQYFGPGTRLLVL.

A few counts support this clonotype. The CDR3: CASSIGPGVGMNEQFF. The CDR3 bases are TGTGCCAGTAGTATAGGCCCTGGGGTAGGGATGAATGAGCAGTTCTTC. This chain uses TRBV19 with TRBJ2-1; no firm D call. Germline CDR1 LNHDA, CDR2 SQIVND (reference sequence). This CDR3 is 16 amino acids long. V lost 1 base and J lost 7, with 17 bases in between. Using reference TRBV19 and TRBJ2-1 for the parts outside the CDR3, the full variable domain is DGGITQSPKYLFRKEGQNVTLSCEQNLNHDAMYWYRQDPGQGLRLIYYSQIVNDFQKGDIAEGYSVSREKKESFPLTVTSAQKNPTAFYLCASSIGPGVGMNEQFFGPGTRLTVL.

The CDR3 bases are TGTGCCAGCATTGGAGGGTCTTACTCCTACGAGCAGTACTTC. This translates into CASIGGSYSYEQYF. V usage is TRBV2 and J usage is TRBJ2-7; weak D call: TRBD2 (6 bases). With 7 bases removed from V and 0 bases from J, the gap between germline ends came to 13 bases. CDR3 length equals 14 residues. Germline V gives CDR1 SNHLY, CDR2 FYNNEI.

CDR3 in amino acids: CSASSLQGSSYNEQFF. The CDR3 bases are TGCAGTGCCAGCAGCTTACAGGGAAGCTCCTACAATGAGCAGTTCTTC. This chain connects TRBV20-1 to TRBJ2-1, with D possibly matching TRBD1 (6 bases). V was cut by 6 bases and J by 0 bases, with 18 bases left in between. Germline CDR1 DFQATT, CDR2 SNEGSKA (reference sequence). The CDR3 is made up of 16 amino acids.

The chain has TRBV4-3 and TRBJ1-4; no firm D call. V was shortened by 8 bases and J by 5 bases, with 12 bases between the two germline ends. Germline V gene lookup returns CDR1 LGHNA and CDR2 YSLEER. The CDR3 has 13 residues. The CDR3 sequence: CASRSSGNEKLFF. CDR3 bases: TGCGCCAGCCGTTCGTCGGGGAATGAAAAACTGTTTTTT.

This clonotype occurred a few times. DNA for the CDR3: TGTGCCAGTAGCCGCCTGGGGGATAACTATGGCTACACCTTC. It translates to CASSRLGDNYGYTF. The J gene is TRBJ1-2, the V gene TRBV19; possibly TRBD1 for D (5 bases). V lost 6 bases and J 1 base, leaving 12 bases between the germline ends. The CDR3 totals 14 residues. Germline CDR1 reads LNHDA; CDR2 reads SQIVND (reference sequence).

The CDR3 coding sequence is TGCAGTGCTAGGTGGACAGGGAAGGCCTACGAGCAGTACTTC. This codes for CSARWTGKAYEQYF. This rearrangement joins TRBV20-1 to TRBJ2-7; 8 bases fit TRBD1. Trimming at V came to 3 bases and at J to 2 bases, leaving 6 bases not matched to a gene. Looked up from germline, CDR1 is DFQATT and CDR2 is SNEGSKA (reference sequence). This CDR3 spans 14 amino acids.

The chain carries TRBV28 and TRBJ1-3; unclear D gene. Trimming removed 4 bases at V and 0 bases at J, with 7 bases between. From germline, CDR1 is MDHEN and CDR2 SYDVKM. There are 14 residues in the CDR3. For the CDR3, the DNA is TGTGCCAGCAGTTCGACGGTCTCTGGAAACACCATATATTTT. Protein: CASSSTVSGNTIYF. The complete variable domain, with remaining parts taken from reference TRBV28 and TRBJ1-3, reads DVKVTQSSRYLVKRTGEKVFLECVQDMDHENMFWYRQDPGLGLRLIYFSYDVKMKEKGDIPEGYSVSREKKERFSLILESASTNQTSMYLCASSSTVSGNTIYFGEGSWLTVV.

The genes are TRBV7-8 and TRBJ1-5; 8 bases are shared with TRBD1. The V gene's germline CDR1 is SGHVS and CDR2 FQNEAQ. J gave up 5 bases and V 3 bases, and 3 bases lay outside the gene matches. There are 14 residues in the CDR3. CDR3 loop: CASSFGQGYQPQHF. Written as DNA, the CDR3 is TGTGCCAGCAGCTTCGGACAGGGTTATCAGCCCCAGCATTTT.

This clonotype showed up just a few times. The chain has TRBV9 and TRBJ2-1; D unresolved. Germline V gene lookup returns CDR1 SGDLS and CDR2 YYNGEE. The germline V and J ends were trimmed by 3 bases and 0 bases, with 4 bases remaining between them. The CDR3 totals 13 residues. This CDR3 reads CASSASSYNEQFF. In DNA form, the CDR3 reads TGTGCCAGCAGCGCAAGCTCCTACAATGAGCAGTTCTTC.

The chain recombines TRBV7-9 with TRBJ1-4, with TRBD1 matching over 7 bases. Germline-derived CDR1 and CDR2 are SEHNR and FQNEAQ (reference sequence). The junction had 10 bases not matched to a gene; V was cut back by 5 bases and J by 7 bases. This CDR3 is built from 15 residues. The CDR3 spells CASSPGQVGSEKLFF. The CDR3 DNA sequence: TGTGCCAGCAGCCCCGGACAGGTGGGGAGTGAAAAACTGTTTTTT. The entire variable domain, with the rest obtained from reference TRBV7-9 and TRBJ1-4, is as follows: DTGVSQNPRHKITKRGQNVTFRCDPISEHNRLYWYRQTLGQGPEFLTYFQNEAQLEKSRLLSDRFSAERPKGSFSTLEIQRTEQGDSAMYLCASSPGQVGSEKLFFGSGTQLSVL.

The chain is built from TRBV7-9 and TRBJ1-1, with D perhaps TRBD1 (5 bases). The CDR3 contains 13 residues. The germline gives CDR1 SEHNR, CDR2 FQNEAQ (reference sequence). V lost 3 bases, J lost 4 bases, and 9 bases lay in between. CDR3 nucleotides: TGTGCCAGCAGCTTCCCAGGGTCCACTGAAGCTTTCTTT. Encoded protein: CASSFPGSTEAFF.

This clonotype appeared a few times. The genes are TRBV10-3 and TRBJ2-7; TRBD1 matches 9 bases. Trimming removed 6 bases from V and 4 bases from J; junction bases left unmatched: 10. Germline CDR1 reads ENHRY; CDR2 reads SYGVKD. This CDR3 has 15 amino acids. CDR3 in amino acids: CAIRNSGQGIYEQYF. The CDR3 nucleotides are TGTGCCATCAGAAATTCGGGACAGGGAATATACGAGCAGTACTTC.

The rearrangement uses TRBV6-1 and TRBJ2-4, with no clear D. Germline assignment: CDR1 MNHNS and CDR2 SASEGT. CDR3 length: 16 residues. Trimming took 1 base from V and 0 from J, leaving 10 bases between them. Written as DNA, the CDR3 is TGTGCCAGCAGTGAAGTGATCAGACTAGCCAAAAACATTCAGTACTTC. It yields the protein CASSEVIRLAKNIQYF.

This clonotype has a count of ten or more. The DNA of the CDR3 is TGTGCCAGCTCCCGGGGGTCGCCGGGAAACACCATATATTTT. This sequence encodes CASSRGSPGNTIYF. The genes are TRBV11-3 and TRBJ1-3, with a possible D match to TRBD1 (5 bases). Germline values: CDR1 SGHNT, CDR2 YENEEA. The CDR3 runs to 14 residues. The ends were cut back, 8 bases at V and 4 bases at J, with 15 bases in the middle.

As concerns this clonotype: At one of its ends the junction is not consistent with the germline gene, which may arise from a read error. The rearrangement uses TRBV20-1 and TRBJ1-2, with 11 bases identical to TRBD1. The CDR3 is made up of 13 amino acids. Germline V gene data show CDR1 as DFQATT and CDR2 as SNEGSKA (reference sequence). CDR3 sequence reads: CGAPGQGAFDYTF. The CDR3 nucleotides are TGCGGTGCACCAGGACAGGGGGCTTTTGACTACACCTTC.

This chain links TRBV2 with TRBJ1-5; D not certain. The V gene lost 2 bases and the J gene lost 0 bases, with 8 bases spanning the gap. This CDR3 has 15 residues. Germline V gene sequence: CDR1 SNHLY, CDR2 FYNNEI. The DNA of the CDR3 is TGTGCCAGCAGTGAATCAGGATATAGCAATCAGCCCCAGCATTTT. Translated, it gives CASSESGYSNQPQHF.